This paragraph reports one TCR beta chain. The entry originates in a study of blood T cell repertoires in COVID-19. Sequencing used immunoSEQ multiplex PCR; TCRdb keeps in-frame clones, though not all of them. The sample records roughly 220,000 clones, 80% being singletons. The cohort comprised adults aged roughly 18 to 95 years residing in about two dozen US areas. Which cohort a participant joined came from the clinical history participants gave. CDR1 and CDR2 from the germline V gene are LNHDA and SQIVND (reference sequence). The CDR3 has 16 residues. Trimming at V came to 4 bases and at J to 2 bases, leaving 10 bases not matched to a gene.

Sequencing input: PBMCs or T cells enriched from blood (not recorded which). The gene calls are TRBV19 and TRBJ1-2; 7 bases line up with TRBD1. The source of this sequence is a man aged 25 to 40 with acute COVID-19. The CDR3 nucleotides are TGTGCCAGTAGTACTCCCCTCGGACAGGTGAACTATGGCTACACCTTC. Amino acids: CASSTPLGQVNYGYTF. Using reference TRBV19 and TRBJ1-2 for the parts outside the CDR3, the full variable domain is DGGITQSPKYLFRKEGQNVTLSCEQNLNHDAMYWYRQDPGQGLRLIYYSQIVNDFQKGDIAEGYSVSREKKESFPLTVTSAQKNPTAFYLCASSTPLGQVNYGYTFGSGTRLTVV.